These 5 T cell receptor beta chains originate from one sample sequenced in a study of blood T cell repertoires in COVID-19. Assay: immunoSEQ multiplex PCR; the TCRdb copy retains only in-frame clones and omits some. Found here are about 100,000 clones, about 90% of them singletons; the top ten hold more than 6%. What was sequenced was peripheral blood. The receptors originated from a man in his late teens or twenties with COVID-19, enrolled during active disease.

The rearrangement joins TRBV6-2 or TRBV6-3 to TRBJ2-7; D call uncertain. Trimming stripped 2 bases from V and 2 bases from J, with 10 bases between. From germline, CDR1 is MNHEY and CDR2 SVGEGT. The CDR3 length is 14 residues. The CDR3 region is CASSYRGRAYEQYF. The CDR3 DNA is TGTGCCAGCAGTTACCGCGGCAGAGCCTACGAGCAGTACTTC.

V gene TRBV5-6 combines with J gene TRBJ2-5; perhaps TRBD2 as D (6 bases). CDR3 length: 14 residues. The germline V gene has CDR1 SGHDT and CDR2 YYEEEE. V was pared by 0 bases and J by 7 bases, with 13 bases between. The CDR3 region has the DNA TGTGCCAGCAGCTTGGGTCTTTCCGGGGGGACCCAGTACTTC. As protein: CASSLGLSGGTQYF.

The chain recombines TRBV6-5 with TRBJ1-2, with a weak D call TRBD1 (5 bases). Germline V gene data show CDR1 as MNHEY and CDR2 as SVGAGI. The CDR3 sequence is 13 residues long. Trimming cost V 0 bases and J 8 bases, with 10 bases left between them. The CDR3 nucleotides are TGTGCCAGCAGTTACTCGGGGGGAGACGGCTACACCTTC. This sequence encodes CASSYSGGDGYTF.

The CDR3 protein is CATGEGSRYNEQFF. CDR3 coding DNA: TGTGCTACGGGGGAGGGGAGTAGGTACAATGAGCAGTTCTTC. V gene TRBV10-3 combines with J gene TRBJ2-1, with 7 nucleotides matching TRBD2. Germline-derived CDR1 and CDR2 are ENHRY and SYGVKD. The CDR3 extends over 14 amino acids.

The chain recombines TRBV9 with TRBJ2-7, with 8 bases fitting TRBD1. The junction had 4 bases not matched to a gene; V was cut back by 0 bases and J by 2 bases. Germline V CDR1 and CDR2: SGDLS, YYNGEE. The CDR3 runs 15 residues. The CDR3 spells CASSVGTGYPYEQYF. The CDR3 region has the DNA TGTGCCAGCAGCGTAGGGACAGGGTATCCCTACGAGCAGTACTTC.